This is a list of T cell receptor beta chains from one sample in a study of T cell repertoires in cytomegalovirus infection. From the reads, TCRdb called clonotypes with MiXCR, one entry per CDR3 protein. The sample contains 200,000 to 300,000 distinct CDR3 sequences, 9.1% of which appear only once. The sequencing sample was made of PBMCs. These receptors all come from a human donor in good health (CMV status not recorded). Some clones in this sample may be carry-over from other donors' samples. The CDR3 runs from the conserved cysteine through the conserved F or W. The order of the fields is CDR3 protein, CDR3 DNA, V gene, D gene, clone size, J gene. D genes are given only for firm matches. Clone sizes are given selectively: once, few, many, or a class where the clone is expanded.

CDR3: CASSLQGHHTEAFF; DNA: TGTGCCAGCAGTCTTCAGGGACATCACACTGAAGCTTTCTTT; V: TRBV28; D: .; size: many; J: TRBJ1-1
CDR3: CATSAGGLGNEQFF; DNA: TGTGCCACCAGTGCAGGGGGCTTGGGCAATGAGCAGTTCTTC; V: TRBV24-1; D: TRBD1; size: .; J: TRBJ2-1
CDR3: CASTEQGSYYGYTF; DNA: TGTGCCAGCACCGAACAGGGTTCCTACTATGGCTACACCTTC; V: TRBV28; D: .; size: many; J: TRBJ1-2
CDR3: CASSRKGQSNEKLFF; DNA: TGCGCCAGCAGCCGGAAGGGACAGTCTAATGAAAAACTGTTTTTT; V: TRBV4-3; D: TRBD1; size: many; J: TRBJ1-4
CDR3: CASSLVEAGAGSPLHF; DNA: TGTGCCAGCAGCTTAGTTGAGGCGGGGGCGGGTTCACCCCTCCACTTT; V: TRBV7-2; D: .; size: many; J: TRBJ1-6
CDR3: CSGLRAQQKETQYF; DNA: TGCAGTGGTCTAAGGGCCCAACAAAAAGAGACCCAGTACTTC; V: TRBV20-1; D: .; size: .; J: TRBJ2-5
CDR3: CAWSVQTGAQETQYF; DNA: TGTGCCTGGAGTGTTCAAACAGGGGCCCAAGAGACCCAGTACTTC; V: TRBV30; D: TRBD1; size: .; J: TRBJ2-5
CDR3: CASSLRGRDNYGYTF; DNA: TGTGCCAGCAGCTTAAGGGGGAGGGATAACTATGGCTACACCTTC; V: TRBV7-2; D: .; size: many; J: TRBJ1-2
CDR3: CASARDRNTGELFF; DNA: TGTGCCAGCGCGCGGGACAGGAACACCGGGGAGCTGTTTTTT; V: TRBV6-1; D: .; size: many; J: TRBJ2-2
CDR3: CASSLDLAGSSYEQYF; DNA: TGTGCCAGCAGCTTAGATCTAGCGGGGTCCTCCTACGAGCAGTACTTC; V: TRBV7-9; D: TRBD2; size: few; J: TRBJ2-7
CDR3: CASSILPDPYNEQFF; DNA: TGTGCCAGTAGTATCTTGCCGGACCCCTACAATGAGCAGTTCTTC; V: TRBV19; D: .; size: .; J: TRBJ2-1
CDR3: CASSSKTGRETQYF; DNA: TGTGCCAGCAGTTCCAAGACAGGACGGGAGACCCAGTACTTC; V: TRBV28; D: .; size: many; J: TRBJ2-5
CDR3: CASRGPGETQYF; DNA: TGTGCCAGCAGGGGGCCCGGAGAGACCCAGTACTTC; V: TRBV18; D: TRBD1; size: few; J: TRBJ2-5
CDR3: CASSLGGSWTEAFF; DNA: TGTGCCAGCAGCTTAGGTGGTTCATGGACTGAAGCTTTCTTT; V: TRBV7-2; D: .; size: many; J: TRBJ1-1
CDR3: CASSFAGMNTGELFF; DNA: TGTGCCAGCAGCTTTGCGGGGATGAACACCGGGGAGCTGTTTTTT; V: TRBV7-2; D: .; size: many; J: TRBJ2-2
CDR3: CASSLARLPTGLRETQYF; DNA: TGTGCCAGCAGTCTTGCCCGACTGCCGACAGGGCTGAGAGAGACCCAGTACTTC; V: TRBV12-3/TRBV12-4; D: TRBD1; size: many; J: TRBJ2-5
CDR3: CASSIKRGPYEQYF; DNA: TGTGCCAGTAGTATCAAGCGGGGACCCTACGAGCAGTACTTC; V: TRBV19; D: TRBD2; size: many; J: TRBJ2-7
CDR3: CASRNTGQGASGYTF; DNA: TGTGCCAGCAGGAATACTGGACAGGGGGCAAGCGGCTACACCTTC; V: TRBV12-3/TRBV12-4; D: TRBD1; size: .; J: TRBJ1-2
CDR3: CASSSGLAVETQYF; DNA: TGTGCCAGCAGCTCGGGACTAGCGGTGGAGACCCAGTACTTC; V: TRBV7-8; D: TRBD2; size: many; J: TRBJ2-5
CDR3: CSASPSGSTDTQYF; DNA: TGCAGTGCTTCCCCTAGCGGGTCCACAGATACGCAGTATTTT; V: TRBV20-1; D: TRBD2; size: .; J: TRBJ2-3
CDR3: CASSISGAGNTIYF; DNA: TGTGCCAGTAGTATTAGTGGTGCGGGAAACACCATATATTTT; V: TRBV19; D: .; size: few; J: TRBJ1-3
CDR3: CASSNSGRQINSPLHF; DNA: TGTGCCAGCAGCAATTCAGGGAGACAGATTAATTCACCCCTCCACTTT; V: TRBV12-3/TRBV12-4; D: .; size: many; J: TRBJ1-6
CDR3: CASSLALTGIPEAFF; DNA: TGTGCCAGCAGCTTAGCGCTGACAGGGATCCCTGAAGCTTTCTTT; V: TRBV7-9; D: TRBD1; size: many; J: TRBJ1-1
CDR3: CSVREAETQYF; DNA: TGCAGCGTTCGGGAAGCAGAGACCCAGTACTTC; V: TRBV29-1; D: .; size: .; J: TRBJ2-5
CDR3: CSASRGRGSEQYF; DNA: TGCAGTGCTAGTAGGGGCAGGGGAAGTGAGCAGTACTTC; V: TRBV20-1; D: .; size: .; J: TRBJ2-7
CDR3: CASRNDRIPGELFF; DNA: TGTGCCAGCAGGAATGACAGGATCCCCGGGGAGCTGTTTTTT; V: TRBV28; D: .; size: .; J: TRBJ2-2
CDR3: CASSLATGVYEQYF; DNA: TGTGCCAGCAGCTTAGCCACAGGGGTTTACGAGCAGTACTTC; V: TRBV7-4; D: TRBD1; size: many; J: TRBJ2-7
CDR3: CAISSRGTEAFF; DNA: TGTGCCATCAGCAGCCGTGGGACTGAAGCTTTCTTT; V: TRBV10-3; D: .; size: many; J: TRBJ1-1
CDR3: CASSLLTGDTQYF; DNA: TGTGCCAGCAGCTTACTCACAGGGGATACGCAGTATTTT; V: TRBV7-2; D: .; size: many; J: TRBJ2-3
CDR3: CASSLGRGGGDTQYF; DNA: TGTGCCAGCAGCTTAGGGCGGGGGGGCGGAGATACGCAGTATTTT; V: TRBV7-2; D: TRBD2; size: many; J: TRBJ2-3
CDR3: CASSQPIVSDTQYF; DNA: TGTGCCAGCAGCCAGCCCATAGTGTCAGATACGCAGTATTTT; V: TRBV4-2; D: .; size: .; J: TRBJ2-3
CDR3: CASTQGLQETQYF; DNA: TGTGCCAGCACCCAGGGGCTTCAAGAGACCCAGTACTTC; V: TRBV2; D: .; size: .; J: TRBJ2-5
CDR3: CSARGTPSSYEQYF; DNA: TGCAGTGCTAGAGGGACACCGAGCTCCTACGAGCAGTACTTC; V: TRBV20-1; D: .; size: few; J: TRBJ2-7
CDR3: CASSLVRDSTYEQYF; DNA: TGTGCCAGCAGCTTAGTTCGGGACAGCACCTACGAGCAGTACTTC; V: TRBV7-8; D: TRBD1; size: medium-sized; J: TRBJ2-7
CDR3: CASSLMLSNQPQHF; DNA: TGTGCCAGCAGTTTAATGCTTAGCAATCAGCCCCAGCATTTT; V: TRBV12-3/TRBV12-4; D: .; size: .; J: TRBJ1-5
CDR3: CASSSGQGDRGRAFF; DNA: TGTGCCAGCAGCTCAGGTCAAGGAGACAGGGGACGAGCTTTCTTT; V: TRBV28; D: TRBD1; size: many; J: TRBJ1-1
CDR3: CASSVDNRGNIQYF; DNA: TGTGCCAGCAGCGTAGATAACAGGGGAAACATTCAGTACTTC; V: TRBV9; D: TRBD1; size: .; J: TRBJ2-4
CDR3: CASAVGVGLGSPEAFF; DNA: TGTGCCAGCGCTGTCGGGGTAGGCTTAGGCTCGCCTGAAGCTTTCTTT; V: TRBV7-9; D: .; size: many; J: TRBJ1-1
CDR3: CASSSWGGRTDTQYF; DNA: TGTGCCAGCAGCTCCTGGGGCGGGCGCACAGATACGCAGTATTTT; V: TRBV11-2; D: .; size: .; J: TRBJ2-3
CDR3: CASSLGSGGQFGGQYF; DNA: TGTGCCAGCAGCTTAGGTTCGGGGGGCCAATTTGGGGGGCAGTACTTC; V: TRBV7-6; D: .; size: many; J: TRBJ2-7
CDR3: CAWSEESSYNEQFF; DNA: TGTGCCTGGTCTGAAGAGAGCTCCTACAATGAGCAGTTCTTC; V: TRBV30; D: .; size: .; J: TRBJ2-1
CDR3: CASRLAGQETQYF; DNA: TGTGCCAGTAGACTAGCGGGTCAAGAGACCCAGTACTTC; V: TRBV19; D: TRBD2; size: many; J: TRBJ2-5
CDR3: CASSLDTGNQPQHF; DNA: TGTGCCAGCAGCTTAGATACAGGCAATCAGCCCCAGCATTTT; V: TRBV7-2; D: .; size: many; J: TRBJ1-5
CDR3: CASSQVGTTEAFF; DNA: TGTGCCAGCAGCCAAGTAGGGACCACTGAAGCTTTCTTT; V: TRBV14; D: .; size: few; J: TRBJ1-1
CDR3: CASSLNAGSSYNEQFF; DNA: TGTGCCAGCAGCTTAAACGCAGGGAGCTCCTACAATGAGCAGTTCTTC; V: TRBV7-2; D: .; size: many; J: TRBJ2-1
CDR3: CASSHGTGITDTQYF; DNA: TGTGCCAGCAGCCATGGGACAGGGATAACAGATACGCAGTATTTT; V: TRBV14; D: TRBD1; size: .; J: TRBJ2-3
CDR3: CASSFWRNYGYTF; DNA: TGTGCCAGCAGCTTTTGGAGGAACTATGGCTACACCTTC; V: TRBV7-2; D: .; size: many; J: TRBJ1-2
CDR3: CASSPGNYGYTF; DNA: TGTGCCAGCAGCCCAGGGAACTATGGCTACACCTTC; V: TRBV7-9; D: .; size: many; J: TRBJ1-2
CDR3: CASSFSWRDTEAFF; DNA: TGTGCCAGCAGCTTTAGCTGGAGGGACACTGAAGCTTTCTTT; V: TRBV7-9; D: .; size: few; J: TRBJ1-1
CDR3: CASSSDLGETQYF; DNA: TGTGCCAGCAGCTCCGACCTAGGGGAGACCCAGTACTTC; V: TRBV7-2; D: .; size: many; J: TRBJ2-5
CDR3: CASSLPGAGYTF; DNA: TGTGCCAGCAGTCTCCCCGGGGCTGGCTACACCTTC; V: TRBV12-3/TRBV12-4; D: .; size: .; J: TRBJ1-2
CDR3: CASEQTFFYEQYF; DNA: TGTGCCAGCGAGCAGACCTTTTTCTACGAGCAGTACTTC; V: TRBV6-1; D: .; size: many; J: TRBJ2-7
CDR3: CASSYGQTNNQPQHF; DNA: TGTGCCAGCAGCTACGGACAGACCAACAATCAGCCCCAGCATTTT; V: TRBV7-6; D: .; size: many; J: TRBJ1-5
CDR3: CASSQVGGEAFF; DNA: TGTGCCAGCAGCCAAGTTGGAGGAGAAGCTTTCTTT; V: TRBV3-1; D: .; size: few; J: TRBJ1-1